These 28 T cell receptor beta chains share one sample of origin, sequenced in a study of CD8 T cells in Susac syndrome. Reverse transcription of roughly 0.5 to 1 ug RNA was performed with random hexamers. TCRdb reprocessed the immunoSEQ multiplex PCR reads with MiXCR, giving one entry per CDR3 protein. The data contain around 200,000 distinct CDR3 sequences, approximately 95% of them singletons. The sample consisted of CD8+ T cells from PBMCs. The receptors derive from a human donor with Susac syndrome.

The chain is built from TRBV19 and TRBJ2-5; D call uncertain. Trimming stripped 1 base from V and 1 base from J, with 7 bases between. From germline, CDR1 is LNHDA and CDR2 SQIVND (reference sequence). This CDR3 has 14 residues. CDR3 in DNA: TGTGCCAGTAGTATAGGGGTCAGCCAAGAGACCCAGTACTTC. Translated: CASSIGVSQETQYF.

Points on this clonotype: Mismatch with germline at one junction end may stem from a read error. This sequence joins TRBV5-1 and TRBJ2-7, with D perhaps being TRBD1 or TRBD2 (6 bases each). Germline assignment: CDR1 SGHRS and CDR2 YFSETQ. The CDR3 has 13 amino acids. For the CDR3, the DNA is TGCGCCAGCAGCTTGTACCGACAGGAGGGTCCCCACTTC. Translated: CASSLYRQEGPHF.

CDR3 coding DNA: TGTGCCAGCAGTTACTCGGCGGACAGCTCCTCTGGAAACACCATATATTTT. Protein sequence: CASSYSADSSSGNTIYF. The V gene is TRBV6-5, the J gene TRBJ1-3; tentative D call: TRBD1 (6 bases). V was trimmed by 0 bases and J by 0 bases, leaving 12 bases between them. This CDR3 region has 17 residues. Germline V gene data show CDR1 as MNHEY and CDR2 as SVGAGI.

CDR3 in DNA: TGTGCCACCAGTGAAGGGGCGGCTGAGCAGTACTTC. As protein: CATSEGAAEQYF. The rearrangement links TRBV24-1 to TRBJ2-7; D is perhaps TRBD1 (5 bases). The V and J ends lost 4 bases and 7 bases respectively, with 10 bases between them. CDR3 length: 12 amino acids. The V gene's germline CDR1 is KGHDR and CDR2 SFDVKD.

The rearrangement links TRBV12-3 or TRBV12-4 to TRBJ2-1, with unresolved D. This CDR3 is built from 14 residues. Trimming took 7 bases from V and 7 from J, leaving 17 bases between them. This CDR3 is CASKGPVSFNEQFF. CDR3 sequence (DNA): TGTGCCAGCAAAGGGCCCGTGTCCTTTAATGAGCAGTTCTTC.

A single count supports this clonotype. V gene TRBV2 combines with J gene TRBJ2-1; 8 bases match TRBD1. Germline trimming cut 0 bases from V and 7 bases from J; bases unmatched to any gene: 8. The CDR3 has 16 residues. From germline, CDR1 is SNHLY and CDR2 FYNNEI. The CDR3 reads CASSEASQGAWNEQFF. Written as DNA, the CDR3 is TGTGCCAGCAGTGAAGCGTCGCAGGGGGCCTGGAATGAGCAGTTCTTC.

The chain uses TRBV19 and TRBJ1-1, with TRBD1 as a possible D gene (5 bases). Germline CDR1 is LNHDA and CDR2 is SQIVND (reference sequence). With 7 bases removed from V and 0 bases from J, the gap between germline ends came to 12 bases. The CDR3 loop spans 14 amino acids. In DNA form, the CDR3 reads TGTGCCAGTACCGCGACAGCCATGAACACTGAAGCTTTCTTT. It translates to CASTATAMNTEAFF. The full variable domain, rest sourced from reference TRBV19 and TRBJ1-1, is DGGITQSPKYLFRKEGQNVTLSCEQNLNHDAMYWYRQDPGQGLRLIYYSQIVNDFQKGDIAEGYSVSREKKESFPLTVTSAQKNPTAFYLCASTATAMNTEAFFGQGTRLTVV.

This chain joins TRBV6-5 and TRBJ1-2; perhaps TRBD1 as D (5 bases). V was shortened by 0 bases and J by 7 bases, with 24 bases between the two germline ends. The CDR3 extends over 18 amino acids. The germline V gene has CDR1 MNHEY and CDR2 SVGAGI. CDR3 protein: CASSYSRLPGLGVGGYTF. CDR3 sequence (DNA): TGTGCCAGCAGTTACTCTAGACTTCCGGGACTCGGAGTGGGTGGCTACACCTTC.

The chain couples TRBV11-2 to TRBJ2-7, with unresolved D. V gave up 5 bases and J gave up 2 bases, with 10 bases separating them. Germline CDR1 reads SGHAT; CDR2 reads FQNNGV. The CDR3 consists of 13 residues. The CDR3 nucleotides are TGTGCCAGCAGCGAGACTGATCCCTACGAGCAGTACTTC. Amino acid sequence: CASSETDPYEQYF. Full variable domain (rest looked up from reference TRBV11-2 and TRBJ2-7): EAGVAQSPRYKIIEKRQSVAFWCNPISGHATLYWYQQILGQGPKLLIQFQNNGVVDDSQLPKDRFSAERLKGVDSTLKIQPAKLEDSAVYLCASSETDPYEQYFGPGTRLTVT.

V is TRBV12-3 or TRBV12-4 and J is TRBJ2-5, with 7 bases fitting TRBD2. V lost 6 bases, J lost 1 base, and 11 bases stayed unmatched. This CDR3 has 16 amino acids. The CDR3 spells CASRGGMVATQETQYF. For the CDR3, the DNA is TGTGCCAGCAGGGGAGGGATGGTAGCGACCCAAGAGACCCAGTACTTC.

J is TRBJ2-1 and V is TRBV12-3 or TRBV12-4; 7 positions match TRBD1. The CDR3 is 12 residues long. The J segment lost 9 bases and the V segment lost 3 bases, leaving 2 bases of the junction unmatched. CDR3 nucleotides: TGTGCCAGCAGTTTCGACAGGGCTGAGCAGTTCTTC. This translates into CASSFDRAEQFF.

The chain has TRBV4-1 and TRBJ2-2, with D possibly being TRBD2 (7 bases). Germline V gene data show CDR1 as MGHRA and CDR2 as YSYEKL. The CDR3 is made up of 16 amino acids. V was clipped by 5 bases and J by 5 bases, with 18 bases between them. In DNA, the CDR3 is TGCGCCAGCAGCTCCCGACAGGAAGCGGGGACCGGGGAGCTGTTTTTT. It codes for CASSSRQEAGTGELFF.

V gene TRBV25-1 combines with J gene TRBJ1-1, with D tentatively TRBD1 (5 bases). The V end was cut by 5 bases, the J end by 5 bases, with 21 bases between. This CDR3 region has 16 residues. Looked up from germline, CDR1 is MGHDK and CDR2 is SYGVNS. The CDR3 here is CASSPPGTLTNTEAFF. Written as DNA, the CDR3 is TGTGCCAGCAGTCCCCCGGGGACTTTAACGAATACTGAAGCTTTCTTT.

This rearrangement joins TRBV5-1 to TRBJ2-1; TRBD1 might be the D (6 bases). Trimming took off 4 bases at V and 9 bases at J, with 20 bases between the two ends. Germline CDR1 is SGHRS and CDR2 is YFSETQ. This CDR3 has 15 residues. In DNA, the CDR3 is TGCGCCAGCAGCACAGCCGGAACAGGGTCGACTGAGCAGTTCTTC. Its protein product is CASSTAGTGSTEQFF.

The chain has TRBV29-1 and TRBJ2-7; TRBD1 matches 10 bases. Looked up from germline, CDR1 is SQVTM and CDR2 is ANQGSEA. Trimming took 6 bases from V and 3 from J; bases not matched to a gene: 5. CDR3 length equals 13 residues. The CDR3 sequence is CSVKRTGGYEQYF. CDR3 sequence (DNA): TGCAGCGTCAAAAGGACAGGGGGCTACGAGCAGTACTTC.

This clonotype appeared a single time. V is TRBV7-6 and J is TRBJ2-3; D not certain. Looked up from germline, CDR1 is SGHVS and CDR2 is FNYEAQ. V lost 0 bases and J lost 6, with 7 bases in between. The CDR3 is made up of 13 amino acids. The CDR3 coding sequence is TGTGCCAGCAGCTTAGCGGGTTCGGATACGCAGTATTTT. This sequence encodes CASSLAGSDTQYF.

The chain uses TRBV7-9 and TRBJ2-5; TRBD2 matches at 11 bases. Trimming cost V 4 bases and J 2 bases; bases outside gene matches: 3. Germline V gene lookup returns CDR1 SEHNR and CDR2 FQNEAQ (reference sequence). This CDR3 region has 15 residues. The CDR3 DNA is TGTGCCAGCAGCTCCGGGACTAGCGGACAAGAGACCCAGTACTTC. Translated, it gives CASSSGTSGQETQYF.

V and J are TRBV27 and TRBJ2-1; D assignment may be TRBD1 or TRBD2 (5 bases each). V lost 5 bases and J lost 5, with 10 bases in between. Germline CDR1 MNHEY, CDR2 SMNVEV (reference sequence). The CDR3 sequence is 13 residues long. The CDR3 sequence: CASSPGPNNEQFF. For the CDR3, the DNA is TGTGCCAGCAGTCCGGGACCCAACAATGAGCAGTTCTTC.

The rearrangement uses TRBV5-1 and TRBJ2-2, with a tentative D call TRBD2 (6 bases). Trimming removed 3 bases at V and 16 bases at J, with 16 bases between. The length of the CDR3 is 12 residues. Per the germline V gene, CDR1 is SGHRS and CDR2 is YFSETQ. The CDR3 nucleotides read TGCGCCAGCAGCTCAATACCGGGAGATCGGTTTTTT. It specifies CASSSIPGDRFF.

This chain connects TRBV27 to TRBJ2-1; 9 bases match TRBD1. CDR1 MNHEY and CDR2 SMNVEV come from the germline V gene (reference sequence). Germline trimming cut 10 bases from V and 0 bases from J; bases unmatched to any gene: 13. The CDR3 has 17 amino acids. For the CDR3, the DNA is TGTGCCAAAAATACCGGGACAGGGAATAGCTCCTACAATGAGCAGTTCTTC. Translating it yields CAKNTGTGNSSYNEQFF.

This rearrangement joins TRBV7-9 to TRBJ2-5, with D uncertain. Germline V CDR1 and CDR2: SEHNR, FQNEAQ (reference sequence). This CDR3 has 13 residues. V was pared by 5 bases and J by 2 bases, with 9 bases between. Written as DNA, the CDR3 is TGTGCCAGCAGCCCTACTGCTCAAGAGACCCAGTACTTC. Translated, it gives CASSPTAQETQYF. The whole variable domain, filled in from reference TRBV7-9 and TRBJ2-5, reads DTGVSQNPRHKITKRGQNVTFRCDPISEHNRLYWYRQTLGQGPEFLTYFQNEAQLEKSRLLSDRFSAERPKGSFSTLEIQRTEQGDSAMYLCASSPTAQETQYFGPGTRLLVL.

This chain uses TRBV20-1 with TRBJ1-5; D is unclear. The CDR3 is made up of 14 amino acids. CDR1 is DFQATT, CDR2 SNEGSKA, per germline (reference sequence). V was pared by 1 base and J by 0 bases, with 7 bases between. The chain's CDR3 is CSARAGDSNQPQHF. In nucleotides, the CDR3 is TGCAGTGCTAGAGCCGGGGATAGCAATCAGCCCCAGCATTTT.

The genes are TRBV5-6 and TRBJ2-1, with a possible D match to TRBD1 (6 bases). The germline V gene encodes CDR1 SGHDT and CDR2 YYEEEE. This CDR3 comprises 14 residues. V shed 3 bases and J shed 5 bases, with 12 bases lying between them. The CDR3 sequence is CASSYLGQHNEQFF. CDR3 in DNA: TGTGCCAGCAGCTACCTGGGACAACACAATGAGCAGTTCTTC.

This chain uses TRBV11-2 with TRBJ1-1; D perhaps matches TRBD1 (5 bases). The CDR3 contains 12 residues. Trimming removed 4 bases at V and 5 bases at J, with 8 bases between. CDR1 is SGHAT, CDR2 FQNNGV, per germline. The CDR3 loop is CASSSWGTEAFF. The CDR3 nucleotides read TGTGCCAGCAGCTCCTGGGGGACTGAAGCTTTCTTT.

The genes are TRBV28 and TRBJ2-2; TRBD2 matches 13 bases. The CDR3 contains 17 residues. Germline lookup yields CDR1 MDHEN and CDR2 SYDVKM. Unmatched junction bases numbered 9, after V lost 4 bases and J lost 7 bases. Here the CDR3 DNA reads TGTGCCAGCAGTTACCAAGGACTAGCGGGAGAAGGCGGGGAGCTGTTTTTT. Amino acids: CASSYQGLAGEGGELFF.

The rearrangement uses TRBV9 and TRBJ2-2; 12 positions agree with TRBD1. Germline assignment: CDR1 SGDLS and CDR2 YYNGEE. V lost 4 bases, J lost 5 bases, and 15 bases stayed unmatched. This CDR3 comprises 19 residues. CDR3 sequence (DNA): TGTGCCAGCAGCCCGCCTACAGGGACAGGGGGCGATTGGACCGGGGAGCTGTTTTTT. Amino acids: CASSPPTGTGGDWTGELFF.

V gene TRBV14 combines with J gene TRBJ2-7, with D perhaps TRBD1 (6 bases). CDR1 is SGHDN, CDR2 FVKESK, per germline. The CDR3 spans 14 residues. Trimming cost V 4 bases and J 1 base, with 11 bases left between them. The CDR3, as DNA: TGTGCCAGCAGCCTCCAAGGGGGTTCCTACGAGCAGTACTTC. Its translation is CASSLQGGSYEQYF.

This rearrangement joins TRBV7-2 to TRBJ2-4, with D hard to call. The V end lost 1 base, the J end lost 0 bases, and 10 bases lay between the germline ends. This CDR3 region has 16 residues. CDR1 SGHTA and CDR2 FQGNSA come from the germline V gene. CDR3 bases: TGTGCCAGCAGCTTAGTCCCGTTACTAGCCAAAAACATTCAGTACTTC. Amino acids: CASSLVPLLAKNIQYF.